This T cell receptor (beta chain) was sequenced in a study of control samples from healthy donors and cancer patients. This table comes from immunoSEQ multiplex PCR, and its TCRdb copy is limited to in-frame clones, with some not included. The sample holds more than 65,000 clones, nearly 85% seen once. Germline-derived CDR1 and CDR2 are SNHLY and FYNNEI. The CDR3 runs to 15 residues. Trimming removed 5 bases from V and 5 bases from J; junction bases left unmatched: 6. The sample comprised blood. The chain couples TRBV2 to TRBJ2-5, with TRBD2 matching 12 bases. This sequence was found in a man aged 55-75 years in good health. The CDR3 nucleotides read TGTGCCAGCAGTAGGACTAGCGGGAACCTCGAGACCCAGTACTTC. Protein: CASSRTSGNLETQYF. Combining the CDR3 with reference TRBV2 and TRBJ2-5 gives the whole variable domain EPEVTQTPSHQVTQMGQEVILRCVPISNHLYFYWYRQILGQKVEFLVSFYNNEISEKSEIFDDQFSVERPDGSNFTLKIRSTKLEDSAMYFCASSRTSGNLETQYFGPGTRLLVL.